These 21 T cell receptor beta chains were all obtained from the same sample, sequenced in a study of CD8 T cells in Susac syndrome. About 0.45 to 1 ug RNA was reverse transcribed with random hexamers. Each CDR3 protein is one row after TCRdb ran MiXCR on the immunoSEQ multiplex PCR reads. The table lists some 120,000 distinct CDR3 sequences, about 90% of them singletons. Sequenced input: CD8+ T cells from PBMCs. These receptors were collected from a human donor with multiple sclerosis.

The chain couples TRBV6-2 or TRBV6-3 to TRBJ2-5; D might be TRBD1 (7 bases). Deletions cut 4 bases from V and 3 bases from J, with 27 bases between. There are 19 residues in the CDR3. CDR1 and CDR2 (germline): MNHEY, SVGEGT. The CDR3 DNA reads as TGTGCCAGCAGTTTTCCCGGCGAGACAGGGTATTGGAGGGAAGAGACCCAGTACTTC. This sequence encodes CASSFPGETGYWREETQYF.

This rearrangement joins TRBV27 to TRBJ1-1; TRBD1 is a possible D gene (6 bases). CDR3 length equals 14 residues. The germline V and J ends were trimmed by 3 bases and 2 bases, with 10 bases remaining between them. Germline V gene lookup returns CDR1 MNHEY and CDR2 SMNVEV (reference sequence). Written as DNA, the CDR3 is TGTGCCAGCAGTTTCAGGGGCAGAAACACTGAAGCTTTCTTT. Amino acids: CASSFRGRNTEAFF.

The chain joins TRBV7-9 to TRBJ2-3; 8 bases match TRBD2. The CDR3 extends over 16 amino acids. CDR1 and CDR2 (germline): SEHNR, FQNEAQ (reference sequence). V shed 6 bases, J shed 3 bases, and the junction held 11 bases outside the gene matches. The CDR3 sequence is CASSPPTSGSTDTQYF. CDR3 nucleotide sequence: TGTGCCAGCAGTCCCCCGACGAGCGGGAGTACAGATACGCAGTATTTT.

The J gene is TRBJ2-7, the V gene TRBV5-6, with a possible D match to TRBD2 (6 bases). V was clipped by 2 bases and J by 6 bases, with 6 bases between them. The CDR3 consists of 11 residues. CDR1 and CDR2 from the germline V gene are SGHDT and YYEEEE. The CDR3 loop reads CASSFSGEQYF. CDR3 bases: TGTGCCAGCAGCTTTAGCGGCGAGCAGTACTTC.

This chain connects TRBV9 to TRBJ1-1, with a weak D call TRBD1 (6 bases). V was trimmed by 0 bases and J by 0 bases, leaving 15 bases between them. CDR3 size: 17 residues. Germline V lookup: CDR1 SGDLS, CDR2 YYNGEE. CDR3 protein: CASSVVIQGSMNTEAFF. Written as DNA, the CDR3 is TGTGCCAGCAGCGTAGTCATCCAGGGGTCCATGAACACTGAAGCTTTCTTT. Variable domain in full (rest from reference TRBV9 and TRBJ1-1): DSGVTQTPKHLITATGQRVTLRCSPRSGDLSVYWYQQSLDQGLQFLIQYYNGEERAKGNILERFSAQQFPDLHSELNLSSLELGDSALYFCASSVVIQGSMNTEAFFGQGTRLTVV.

In nucleotides, the CDR3 is TGTGCCAGCAGTTTAGGTAGTACCTACGAGCAGTACTTC. Its translation is CASSLGSTYEQYF. V usage is TRBV27 and J usage is TRBJ2-7; D unclear. Germline CDR1 MNHEY, CDR2 SMNVEV (reference sequence). V was trimmed by 2 bases and J by 2 bases, leaving 7 bases between them. The CDR3 covers 13 residues.

The chain's CDR3 is CSVEDSNTQYF. In nucleotides, the CDR3 is TGCAGCGTTGAAGATAGCAATACGCAGTATTTT. This sequence joins TRBV29-1 and TRBJ2-3, with unresolved D. Trimming pared 0 bases from V and 7 bases from J, leaving 5 bases between. The length of the CDR3 is 11 residues. Germline V gene sequence: CDR1 SQVTM, CDR2 ANQGSEA.

This chain's CDR3 is CASSWRSGGYTF. CDR3 nucleotides: TGTGCCAGTAGTTGGCGTTCTGGGGGCTACACCTTC. The chain has TRBV19 and TRBJ1-2; D call uncertain. Germline values: CDR1 LNHDA, CDR2 SQIVND (reference sequence). The CDR3 length is 12 residues. V lost 5 bases and J 8 bases, leaving 12 bases between the germline ends. The full variable domain, completed using reference TRBV19 and TRBJ1-2, is DGGITQSPKYLFRKEGQNVTLSCEQNLNHDAMYWYRQDPGQGLRLIYYSQIVNDFQKGDIAEGYSVSREKKESFPLTVTSAQKNPTAFYLCASSWRSGGYTFGSGTRLTVV.

V gene TRBV4-3 combines with J gene TRBJ2-1, with a tentative D call TRBD1 (5 bases). V was clipped by 4 bases and J by 8 bases, with 12 bases between them. This CDR3 has 13 residues. In germline, CDR1 is LGHNA, CDR2 YSLEER. The CDR3 reads CASSPTQGYEQFF. For the CDR3, the DNA is TGCGCCAGCAGCCCTACCCAGGGCTATGAGCAGTTCTTC.

V and J are TRBV15 and TRBJ2-1; D is uncertain. There are 15 residues in the CDR3. Germline loops: CDR1 LNHNV, CDR2 YYDKDF (reference sequence). Trimming took off 4 bases at V and 0 bases at J, with 10 bases between the two ends. The CDR3 sequence is CATSTERSSYNEQFF. The CDR3 DNA is TGTGCCACCAGCACCGAGAGGAGCTCCTACAATGAGCAGTTCTTC.

This sequence joins TRBV7-9 and TRBJ2-1; TRBD2 is a possible D gene (5 bases). The CDR3 is 14 residues long. V was clipped by 11 bases and J by 4 bases, with 18 bases between them. From germline, CDR1 is SEHNR and CDR2 FQNEAQ (reference sequence). The CDR3 DNA sequence: TGTGCCTCCTCCGGGATTACCCCGTACAATGAGCAGTTCTTC. It codes for CASSGITPYNEQFF.

This rearrangement joins TRBV7-3 to TRBJ1-1; possible D gene TRBD1, 5 bases. Trimming took 1 base from V and 3 from J, leaving 12 bases between them. CDR3 size: 15 residues. The germline V gene has CDR1 SGHTA and CDR2 FQGTGA. DNA for the CDR3: TGTGCCAGCAGCTTAATCGTCATAGGGGACACTGAAGCTTTCTTT. Its protein is CASSLIVIGDTEAFF.

The V and J genes are TRBV5-6 and TRBJ2-3; D is possibly TRBD2 (6 bases). The CDR3 is 14 residues long. V shed 1 base and J shed 3 bases, with 9 bases lying between them. Germline V gene lookup returns CDR1 SGHDT and CDR2 YYEEEE. The CDR3 DNA is TGTGCCAGCAGCTTGTGGCTAGCGACAGATACGCAGTATTTT. Translating it yields CASSLWLATDTQYF.

The rearrangement uses TRBV10-3 and TRBJ2-7, with unresolved D. Germline assignment: CDR1 ENHRY and CDR2 SYGVKD. The CDR3 has 14 residues. V was shortened by 4 bases and J by 0 bases, with 10 bases between the two germline ends. CDR3 nucleotides: TGTGCCATCAGTGGCACCGAAAGCTCCTACGAGCAGTACTTC. Amino acids: CAISGTESSYEQYF.

The genes are TRBV18 and TRBJ2-1; D gene unclear. V shed 3 bases and J shed 5 bases, with 17 bases lying between them. The CDR3 runs 16 residues. The V gene's germline CDR1 is KGHSH and CDR2 LQKENI. The CDR3 sequence is CASSPLFGRSDNEQFF. The CDR3, as DNA: TGTGCCAGCTCACCCCTCTTCGGCAGGTCTGACAATGAGCAGTTCTTC.

In DNA form, the CDR3 reads TGTGCCAGCAGTGAAGTCGGGACAGGGTCCTACGAGCAGTACTTC. This sequence encodes CASSEVGTGSYEQYF. V and J are TRBV6-1 and TRBJ2-7; TRBD1 matches at 9 bases. The CDR3 has 15 amino acids. Germline V gene sequence: CDR1 MNHNS, CDR2 SASEGT. Germline trimming cut 1 base from V and 1 base from J; bases unmatched to any gene: 2.

The chain is built from TRBV5-1 and TRBJ2-7, with TRBD2 identical over 9 bases. V lost 6 bases, J lost 4 bases, and 8 bases stayed unmatched. Germline CDR1 reads SGHRS; CDR2 reads YFSETQ. This CDR3 is 14 amino acids long. The CDR3: CASTLAGAMYEQYF. DNA of the CDR3: TGCGCCAGCACCTTAGCGGGAGCTATGTACGAGCAGTACTTC.

The genes are TRBV19 and TRBJ1-6; no clear D. The CDR3 totals 16 residues. Looked up from germline, CDR1 is LNHDA and CDR2 is SQIVND (reference sequence). The germline V and J ends were trimmed by 2 bases and 8 bases, with 16 bases remaining between them. In DNA form, the CDR3 reads TGTGCCAGTAGTATAACGGCGCCCCTCTCGGATTCACCCCTCCACTTT. This gives the protein CASSITAPLSDSPLHF.

V gene TRBV9 combines with J gene TRBJ1-2; 7 nucleotides align to TRBD1. The junction had 6 bases not matched to a gene; V was cut back by 0 bases and J by 4 bases. The CDR3 extends over 15 amino acids. The germline V gene has CDR1 SGDLS and CDR2 YYNGEE. CDR3 in amino acids: CASSVVRDRLYGYTF. CDR3 nucleotides: TGTGCCAGCAGCGTAGTACGGGACAGACTCTATGGCTACACCTTC.

The chain links TRBV11-2 to TRBJ1-1; no clear D. V lost 4 bases and J 4 bases, leaving 13 bases between the germline ends. The CDR3 runs 14 residues. Germline lookup yields CDR1 SGHAT and CDR2 FQNNGV. CDR3 region: CASSSGEHTTEAFF. The DNA of the CDR3 is TGTGCCAGCAGCTCGGGTGAGCATACCACTGAAGCTTTCTTT.

The table lists this clonotype with a count of one. The genes are TRBV27 and TRBJ1-1; unclear D gene. This CDR3 has 13 residues. The V and J ends lost 5 bases and 2 bases respectively, with 9 bases between them. Per germline, CDR1 MNHEY and CDR2 SMNVEV (reference sequence). CDR3 residues: CASSHGFNTEAFF. The CDR3 DNA is TGTGCCAGCAGTCACGGGTTCAACACTGAAGCTTTCTTT.